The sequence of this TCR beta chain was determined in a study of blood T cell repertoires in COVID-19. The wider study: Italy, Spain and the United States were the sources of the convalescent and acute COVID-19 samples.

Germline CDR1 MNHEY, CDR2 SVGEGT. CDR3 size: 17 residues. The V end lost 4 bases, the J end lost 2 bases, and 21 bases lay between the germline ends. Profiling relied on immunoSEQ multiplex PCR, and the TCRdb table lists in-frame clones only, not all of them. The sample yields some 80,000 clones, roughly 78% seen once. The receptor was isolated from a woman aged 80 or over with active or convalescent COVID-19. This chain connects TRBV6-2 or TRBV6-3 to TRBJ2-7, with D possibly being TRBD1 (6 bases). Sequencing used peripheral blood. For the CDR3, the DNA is TGTGCCAGCAGTTTTCCCACAGCCGGGACAACTACCTACGAGCAGTACTTC. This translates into CASSFPTAGTTTYEQYF.